This passage covers 32 T cell receptor beta chains from one sample sequenced in a study of control samples from healthy donors and cancer patients. Here immunoSEQ multiplex PCR was the method, and the copy in TCRdb shows in-frame clones only, minus some. The data hold just under 75,000 clones, with less than 90% observed a single time. Sequencing used blood. All receptors come from a woman between 50 and 59 years old in good health.

The V gene is TRBV7-8, the J gene TRBJ1-4, with D possibly being TRBD1 (5 bases). The V gene's germline CDR1 is SGHVS and CDR2 FQNEAQ. Between the trimmed V and J ends, which lost 2 bases and 4 bases, there was a span of 8 bases. The CDR3 spans 14 residues. This chain's CDR3 is CASSLRDFNEKLFF. As DNA, the CDR3 is TGTGCCAGCAGCTTAAGGGACTTTAATGAAAAACTGTTTTTT.

V is TRBV4-1 and J is TRBJ1-6; D gene ambiguous. The germline gives CDR1 MGHRA, CDR2 YSYEKL. V was trimmed by 0 bases and J by 0 bases, leaving 9 bases between them. This CDR3 contains 17 residues. For the CDR3, the DNA is TGCGCCAGCAGCCAAGAAGGCCGAAGCTCCTATAATTCACCCCTCCACTTT. It is translated as CASSQEGRSSYNSPLHF.

The chain uses TRBV5-1 and TRBJ2-3; no firm D call. Trimming took off 0 bases at V and 4 bases at J, with 12 bases between the two ends. The CDR3 extends over 15 amino acids. Per the germline V gene, CDR1 is SGHRS and CDR2 is YFSETQ. CDR3 protein: CASSLVGSSSDTQYF. The CDR3 nucleotides are TGCGCCAGCAGCTTGGTCGGGTCAAGCTCAGATACGCAGTATTTT. Combining the CDR3 with reference TRBV5-1 and TRBJ2-3 gives the whole variable domain KAGVTQTPRYLIKTRGQQVTLSCSPISGHRSVSWYQQTPGQGLQFLFEYFSETQRNKGNFPGRFSGRQFSNSRSEMNVSTLELGDSALYLCASSLVGSSSDTQYFGPGTRLTVL.

This clone was found a few times. The rearrangement joins TRBV27 to TRBJ1-1; D possibly corresponds to TRBD1 (5 bases). The CDR3 contains 11 residues. V was pared by 9 bases and J by 5 bases, with 10 bases between. CDR1 is MNHEY, CDR2 SMNVEV, per germline (reference sequence). This chain's CDR3 is CASVRGTEAFF. For the CDR3, the DNA is TGTGCCAGTGTGAGGGGAACTGAAGCTTTCTTT.

The CDR3 DNA follows: TGTGCCACCAGTGATCCCCGGAGGGCCGCCTACGAGCAGTACTTC. Amino acid sequence: CATSDPRRAAYEQYF. The chain combines TRBV24-1 with TRBJ2-7; possible D gene TRBD2, 6 bases. CDR1 KGHDR and CDR2 SFDVKD come from the germline V gene. V was shortened by 3 bases and J by 2 bases, with 13 bases between the two germline ends. The CDR3 consists of 15 residues.

V gene TRBV28 combines with J gene TRBJ1-5; 8 positions match TRBD1. The CDR3 covers 15 residues. The J segment lost 4 bases and the V segment lost 3 bases, leaving 5 bases of the junction unmatched. From germline, CDR1 is MDHEN and CDR2 SYDVKM. The CDR3 sequence is CASSFRDRPNQPQHF. The CDR3 bases are TGTGCCAGCAGTTTCCGGGACAGGCCTAATCAGCCCCAGCATTTT.

This clone was seen once. The rearrangement joins TRBV19 to TRBJ1-1; weak D call: TRBD1 (6 bases). The germline V gene encodes CDR1 LNHDA and CDR2 SQIVND (reference sequence). Trimming pared 10 bases from V and 0 bases from J, leaving 15 bases between. The CDR3 length is 14 residues. CDR3 nucleotides: TGTGCCACCCGGACAGCCTCTCTGAACACTGAAGCTTTCTTT. Its protein is CATRTASLNTEAFF.

This chain connects TRBV28 to TRBJ1-3; D gene ambiguous. In germline, CDR1 is MDHEN, CDR2 SYDVKM. With 10 bases removed from V and 1 base from J, the gap between germline ends came to 20 bases. The CDR3 totals 16 residues. Here the CDR3 DNA reads TGTGCCATCTCCTCGGCCCTGTTAAGATCTGGAAACACCATATATTTT. Its protein is CAISSALLRSGNTIYF. The whole variable domain, remainder taken from reference TRBV28 and TRBJ1-3, is DVKVTQSSRYLVKRTGEKVFLECVQDMDHENMFWYRQDPGLGLRLIYFSYDVKMKEKGDIPEGYSVSREKKERFSLILESASTNQTSMYLCAISSALLRSGNTIYFGEGSWLTVV.

The chain joins TRBV28 to TRBJ1-4; no firm D call. V gave up 7 bases and J gave up 7 bases, with 16 bases separating them. Germline CDR1 and CDR2: MDHEN and SYDVKM. This CDR3 has 14 residues. CDR3 residues: CASTSAGVAEKLFF. CDR3 DNA sequence: TGTGCCAGCACCTCCGCCGGGGTGGCTGAAAAACTGTTTTTT.

V and J are TRBV5-4 and TRBJ2-7; D gene ambiguous. This CDR3 is 12 amino acids long. Trimming removed 1 base at V and 3 bases at J, with 5 bases between. Germline V gene data show CDR1 as SGHNT and CDR2 as YYREEE (reference sequence). The chain's CDR3 is CASSLKGYEQYF. The CDR3, as DNA: TGTGCCAGCAGCTTGAAGGGCTACGAGCAGTACTTC.

This chain links TRBV6-5 with TRBJ1-2; 8 nucleotides align to TRBD1. After removal of 2 bases from V and 7 bases from J, the junction contained 9 bases not matched to a gene. Germline CDR1 is MNHEY and CDR2 is SVGAGI. The CDR3 loop spans 15 amino acids. The CDR3 DNA is TGTGCCAGCAGTTACGGCCTGGGGCAGGGGGCTGGCTACACCTTC. This codes for CASSYGLGQGAGYTF.

This sequence joins TRBV19 and TRBJ2-3, with D hard to call. This CDR3 is built from 13 residues. Germline assignment: CDR1 LNHDA and CDR2 SQIVND (reference sequence). Trimming left V 5 bases short and J 8 bases short, with 14 bases between. This CDR3 reads CASSFRTSGTQYF. DNA of the CDR3: TGTGCCAGTAGTTTCCGAACTTCAGGTACGCAGTATTTT.

V is TRBV6-5 and J is TRBJ1-2, with 7 bases identical to TRBD1. In germline, CDR1 is MNHEY, CDR2 SVGAGI. J lost 4 bases, V lost 2 bases, and 4 bases had no gene match. The CDR3 has 14 residues. This chain's CDR3 is CASSYGQEFYGYTF. As DNA, the CDR3 is TGTGCCAGCAGTTACGGACAGGAGTTCTATGGCTACACCTTC.

The gene calls are TRBV18 and TRBJ2-2; D gene ambiguous. Germline-derived CDR1 and CDR2 are KGHSH and LQKENI. The germline V and J ends were trimmed by 1 base and 7 bases, with 4 bases remaining between them. The CDR3 runs 12 residues. The CDR3, as DNA: TGTGCCAGCTCACCACAGCACGGGGAGCTGTTTTTT. This codes for CASSPQHGELFF. The full variable domain, in which reference TRBV18 and TRBJ2-2 provide the parts outside the CDR3, is NAGVMQNPRHLVRRRGQEARLRCSPMKGHSHVYWYRQLPEEGLKFMVYLQKENIIDESGMPKERFSAEFPKEGPSILRIQQVVRGDSAAYFCASSPQHGELFFGEGSRLTVL.

The chain has TRBV28 and TRBJ2-1, with 8 bases identical to TRBD2. J lost 3 bases, V lost 11 bases, and 9 bases had no gene match. Germline values: CDR1 MDHEN, CDR2 SYDVKM. There are 14 residues in the CDR3. CDR3 sequence (DNA): TGTGCCTCCTATCGACTAGCGAACTACAATGAGCAGTTCTTC. Protein product: CASYRLANYNEQFF. Using reference TRBV28 and TRBJ2-1 for the parts outside the CDR3, the full variable domain is DVKVTQSSRYLVKRTGEKVFLECVQDMDHENMFWYRQDPGLGLRLIYFSYDVKMKEKGDIPEGYSVSREKKERFSLILESASTNQTSMYLCASYRLANYNEQFFGPGTRLTVL.

The gene calls are TRBV2 and TRBJ2-5; no definite D call. Germline CDR1 is SNHLY and CDR2 is FYNNEI. V lost 7 bases to trimming and J lost 0 bases, with 12 bases between them. The CDR3 sequence is 14 residues long. CDR3 DNA: TGTGCCAGCAACCGCGAGAGGTACCAAGAGACCCAGTACTTC. It translates to CASNRERYQETQYF.

DNA for the CDR3: TGTGCCAGCCGGCTATCGACTAGCGGGAGTGAGACCCAGTACTTC. Amino acids: CASRLSTSGSETQYF. V gene TRBV5-4 combines with J gene TRBJ2-5; 12 bases are shared with TRBD2. J was trimmed by 5 bases and V by 7 bases; bases with no gene match: 9. The CDR3 is made up of 15 amino acids. CDR1 is SGHNT, CDR2 YYREEE, per germline (reference sequence).

The V and J genes are TRBV28 and TRBJ2-4; weak D call: TRBD1 (6 bases). The V end was cut by 5 bases, the J end by 8 bases, with 16 bases between. Germline V lookup: CDR1 MDHEN, CDR2 SYDVKM. There are 14 residues in the CDR3. In DNA form, the CDR3 reads TGTGCCAGCAGTACCTCCAGGGGAAAGTACATTCAGTACTTC. Residues: CASSTSRGKYIQYF.

About this clone: Other DNA sequences of this sample code for an identical CDR3. The V gene is TRBV11-3, the J gene TRBJ2-1, with TRBD2 identical over 15 bases. CDR1 is SGHNT and CDR2 is YENEEA in the germline V gene. The CDR3 is 17 residues long. With V trimmed by 4 bases and J by 6 bases, 7 bases remained unmatched. The chain's CDR3 is CASSSGLAGGLGNEQFF. The CDR3 DNA is TGTGCCAGCAGCTCGGGACTAGCGGGAGGATTAGGCAATGAGCAGTTCTTC.

The J gene is TRBJ2-3, the V gene TRBV29-1; D may be TRBD2 (6 bases). Germline CDR1 and CDR2: SQVTM and ANQGSEA. This CDR3 spans 16 amino acids. Trimming stripped 1 base from V and 0 bases from J, with 14 bases between. The CDR3 sequence is CSVEGLEESSTDTQYF. CDR3 in DNA: TGCAGCGTTGAAGGACTAGAGGAGTCTAGCACAGATACGCAGTATTTT.

The V and J genes are TRBV14 and TRBJ2-1, with a weak D call TRBD2 (5 bases). Trimming removed 2 bases at V and 5 bases at J, with 22 bases between. In germline, CDR1 is SGHDN, CDR2 FVKESK. The length of the CDR3 is 18 residues. In nucleotides, the CDR3 is TGTGCCAGCAGCCAAAGGCAACTGAGACTAAGATTAAACAATGAGCAGTTCTTC. This codes for CASSQRQLRLRLNNEQFF.

The chain recombines TRBV9 with TRBJ2-1; TRBD2 agrees at 14 bases. This CDR3 has 17 amino acids. Germline CDR1 is SGDLS and CDR2 is YYNGEE. Trimming removed 0 bases from V and 7 bases from J; junction bases left unmatched: 6. CDR3 in amino acids: CASSVGGGLAGENEQFF. For the CDR3, the DNA is TGTGCCAGCAGCGTAGGAGGGGGACTAGCGGGAGAAAATGAGCAGTTCTTC.

The chain combines TRBV7-9 with TRBJ2-7; D not resolved. With 1 base removed from V and 5 bases from J, the gap between germline ends came to 12 bases. CDR3 length: 14 residues. Germline CDR1 is SEHNR and CDR2 is FQNEAQ (reference sequence). The CDR3 sequence is CASSLDSGHHEQYF. CDR3 DNA: TGTGCCAGCAGCTTAGACAGTGGCCACCACGAGCAGTACTTC.

This clone showed up just once. The CDR3 reads CASSLDGGTHHQLEQYF. CDR3 bases: TGTGCCAGCAGCTTAGATGGGGGGACCCATCACCAGTTGGAGCAGTACTTC. The chain couples TRBV7-6 to TRBJ2-7, with D perhaps matching TRBD2 (6 bases). The germline V and J ends were trimmed by 1 base and 7 bases, with 23 bases remaining between them. CDR3 length equals 17 residues. Germline V gives CDR1 SGHVS, CDR2 FNYEAQ.

The rearrangement uses TRBV12-3 or TRBV12-4 and TRBJ2-3; TRBD1 matches 7 bases. The V gene end was trimmed by 6 bases and the J gene end by 14 bases; junction bases not matched to a gene: 11. The length of the CDR3 is 12 residues. In DNA form, the CDR3 reads TGTGCCAGCAGAGTAGAGGGGGCATCTAGGTATTTT. It is translated as CASRVEGASRYF.

On this clone itself: Other DNA sequences in the same sample also yield this CDR3. The chain carries TRBV5-4 and TRBJ1-2; D unclear. Germline V gene data show CDR1 as SGHNT and CDR2 as YYREEE (reference sequence). This CDR3 comprises 16 residues. The V and J ends lost 0 bases and 8 bases respectively, with 20 bases between them. CDR3: CASSLGEQWARLGYTF. DNA of the CDR3: TGTGCCAGCAGCTTGGGGGAACAATGGGCACGACTCGGCTACACCTTC.

The rearrangement uses TRBV11-2 and TRBJ2-1; TRBD2 agrees at 10 bases. This CDR3 has 15 residues. V lost 2 bases and J lost 8; bases outside the gene matches: 6. Germline CDR1 SGHAT, CDR2 FQNNGV. The CDR3 sequence: CASSLRLAGGHEQFF. The DNA of the CDR3 is TGTGCCAGCAGCTTAAGATTAGCGGGAGGTCATGAGCAGTTCTTC.

In its sample, this clone was seen a few times. This rearrangement joins TRBV14 to TRBJ1-6; D is undetermined. The CDR3 is 16 residues long. Per the germline V gene, CDR1 is SGHDN and CDR2 is FVKESK. Trimming took 1 base from V and 10 from J, leaving 17 bases between them. The CDR3 DNA reads TGTGCCAGCAGCCAAGGTACAGTGACCCCATGGTCACCCCTCCACTTT. Translating gives CASSQGTVTPWSPLHF.

The chain has TRBV18 and TRBJ1-2; 7 bases line up with TRBD1. The J segment lost 0 bases and the V segment lost 3 bases, leaving 10 bases of the junction unmatched. Germline CDR1 reads KGHSH; CDR2 reads LQKENI. The CDR3 extends over 17 amino acids. The DNA for the CDR3 is TGTGCCAGCTCACCGGGATCAACAGGGGCCGCTAACTATGGCTACACCTTC. Its translation: CASSPGSTGAANYGYTF.

V and J are TRBV7-2 and TRBJ2-3, with 8 bases aligning to TRBD2. The ends lost 3 bases at V and 4 bases at J; junction bases unmatched: 6. CDR1 and CDR2 (germline): SGHTA, FQGNSA. The CDR3 is 15 amino acids. CDR3 in DNA: TGTGCCAGCAGCTTCGCGGGAGGTCTGGCAGATACGCAGTATTTT. Its translation is CASSFAGGLADTQYF.

This chain joins TRBV11-2 and TRBJ1-2; 9 nucleotides match TRBD1. V was clipped by 2 bases and J by 9 bases; unmatched bases: 4. The CDR3 length is 13 residues. The germline V gene has CDR1 SGHAT and CDR2 FQNNGV. The CDR3 protein is CASSLKGQGSYTF. The CDR3 DNA sequence: TGTGCCAGCAGCTTAAAGGGACAGGGTAGCTACACCTTC. The whole variable domain, filled in from reference TRBV11-2 and TRBJ1-2, reads EAGVAQSPRYKIIEKRQSVAFWCNPISGHATLYWYQQILGQGPKLLIQFQNNGVVDDSQLPKDRFSAERLKGVDSTLKIQPAKLEDSAVYLCASSLKGQGSYTFGSGTRLTVV.

The CDR3 is CASSVLAGLPGDTQYF. The CDR3 region has the DNA TGTGCCAGCAGCGTCCTAGCGGGCTTACCTGGAGATACGCAGTATTTT. The chain joins TRBV9 to TRBJ2-3; 8 bases agree with TRBD2. This CDR3 region has 16 residues. V was clipped by 2 bases and J by 5 bases; unmatched bases: 10. Per the germline V gene, CDR1 is SGDLS and CDR2 is YYNGEE. Looking up the rest from reference TRBV9 and TRBJ2-3 gives the full variable domain: DSGVTQTPKHLITATGQRVTLRCSPRSGDLSVYWYQQSLDQGLQFLIQYYNGEERAKGNILERFSAQQFPDLHSELNLSSLELGDSALYFCASSVLAGLPGDTQYFGPGTRLTVL.